These 8 T cell receptor beta chains came from one sample sequenced in a study of T-cell memory formation after mild COVID-19. TCRdb redid the calling of the 5' RACE reads with MiXCR, one entry per CDR3 protein. This table has around 440,000 distinct CDR3 sequences, 15% to 20% appearing once. Sequencing was done on a sample of PBMCs or a T cell subset sorted from them (not recorded which). The receptors come from an adult woman who had mild COVID-19 (a few samples of this study predate the infection). Cell type and time point are not known.

The rearrangement links TRBV3-1 to TRBJ2-2; no firm D call. Germline CDR1 and CDR2: LGHDT and YNNKEL (reference sequence). Trimming removed 0 bases at V and 0 bases at J, with 11 bases between. The CDR3 spans 17 residues. CDR3 loop: CASSQDFGRTNTGELFF. CDR3 coding DNA: TGTGCCAGCAGCCAAGACTTTGGCAGAACGAACACCGGGGAGCTGTTTTTT.

The chain couples TRBV20-1 to TRBJ1-6; 10 bases match TRBD1. V trimming: 0 bases; J trimming: 5 bases; junction bases outside the gene matches: 4. The CDR3 runs to 16 residues. The germline V gene encodes CDR1 DFQATT and CDR2 SNEGSKA (reference sequence). This CDR3 is CSARDFGTGDNSPLHF. The CDR3, as DNA: TGCAGTGCTAGAGATTTCGGGACAGGGGATAATTCACCCCTCCACTTT.

This clonotype has ten or more counts. This sequence joins TRBV5-1 and TRBJ2-1; D is uncertain. V lost 0 bases to trimming and J lost 2 bases, with 3 bases between them. Germline assignment: CDR1 SGHRS and CDR2 YFSETQ. CDR3 length: 13 residues. The CDR3 coding sequence is TGCGCCAGCAGCTTGGCCCCCTACAATGAGCAGTTCTTC. It is translated as CASSLAPYNEQFF.

The V call is TRBV7-2, the J call TRBJ2-1; 11 bases are a match to TRBD1. J gave up 8 bases and V 1 base, and 10 bases lay outside the gene matches. The CDR3 spans 17 residues. Germline values: CDR1 SGHTA, CDR2 FQGNSA. The CDR3 sequence: CASSLGPLGQGAYEQFF. CDR3 nucleotides: TGTGCCAGCAGCTTAGGTCCCCTAGGACAGGGGGCTTATGAGCAGTTCTTC.

V usage is TRBV6-1 and J usage is TRBJ1-1; D is possibly TRBD1 (5 bases). CDR1 MNHNS and CDR2 SASEGT come from the germline V gene. The CDR3 has 14 residues. Trimming cost V 4 bases and J 3 bases, with 12 bases left between them. CDR3 DNA: TGTGCCAGCAGTGCAGGGCGAGGGTACACTGAAGCTTTCTTT. Its translation is CASSAGRGYTEAFF.

The chain has TRBV7-8 and TRBJ2-7, with unresolved D. The CDR3 sequence is 15 residues long. Germline CDR1 reads SGHVS; CDR2 reads FQNEAQ. Trimming removed 3 bases from V and 2 bases from J, with 14 bases in between. Here the CDR3 DNA reads TGTGCCAGCAGCTTCCTAGTTCTGGGCACCTACGAGCAGTACTTC. Its protein is CASSFLVLGTYEQYF.

There are many counts of this clonotype. This chain uses TRBV12-3 or TRBV12-4 with TRBJ2-5; 8 positions agree with TRBD1. The CDR3 runs 14 residues. V trimming: 2 bases; J trimming: 5 bases; junction bases outside the gene matches: 4. The CDR3 DNA sequence: TGTGCCAGCAGTTTATCAGGGGGCCTGGAGACCCAGTACTTC. Its translation is CASSLSGGLETQYF.

J is TRBJ1-1 and V is TRBV12-3 or TRBV12-4; maybe TRBD1 (5 bases). The CDR3 consists of 14 residues. The ends were cut back, 6 bases at V and 1 base at J, with 12 bases in the middle. CDR3 loop: CASSRRGRNTEAFF. CDR3 bases: TGTGCCAGCAGCAGAAGGGGCCGGAACACTGAAGCTTTCTTT.